These T cell receptor beta chains were read from a single sample in a study of T cells in Graves' hyperthyroidism and ophthalmopathy. MiXCR, applied by TCRdb to the multiplex PCR reads, yields one record per CDR3 protein. Altogether 300,000 to 450,000 distinct CDR3 sequences are present, around a sixth being singletons, with the ten largest covering 15% to 18%. Sequenced sample: blood. These receptors came from a woman aged 40 to 50 with Graves' ophthalmopathy. Both conserved end residues are part of each CDR3. The D gene is left open where the match is weak. Part of the rows lack a size; the others show once, few, many or a class for expanded clones.

CDR3 length,J gene,V gene,clone size,D gene,CDR3 protein,CDR3 DNA
15,TRBJ1-3,TRBV11-2,many,.,CASSPPAHSGNTIYF,TGTGCCAGCAGCCCGCCGGCGCACTCTGGAAACACCATATATTTT
15,TRBJ2-2,TRBV29-1,many,TRBD1,CSATRQGAGTGELFF,TGCAGCGCTACGAGACAGGGGGCGGGCACCGGGGAGCTGTTTTTT
15,TRBJ1-5,TRBV30,many,.,CAWSLPDRLNQPQHF,TGTGCCTGGAGTCTCCCCGACAGGTTGAATCAGCCCCAGCATTTT
14,TRBJ2-2,TRBV9,many,.,CASSGSGLAGELFF,TGTGCCAGCAGCGGATCAGGGTTGGCCGGGGAGCTGTTTTTT
15,TRBJ2-5,TRBV13,.,TRBD2,CASSELAGGQETQYF,TGTGCCAGCAGCGAACTAGCGGGAGGCCAGGAGACCCAGTACTTC
15,TRBJ2-7,TRBV3-1,few,TRBD1,CASSHGDSISYEQYF,TGTGCCAGCAGCCACGGGGACAGTATCTCCTACGAGCAGTACTTC
15,TRBJ2-7,TRBV27,many,TRBD2,CASSLSGLAGGEQYF,TGTGCCAGCAGTTTGTCCGGCCTAGCGGGAGGTGAGCAGTACTTC
18,TRBJ2-4,TRBV11-2,many,.,CASSLDIGWGVGKNIQYF,TGTGCCAGCAGCTTAGATATTGGGTGGGGGGTCGGCAAAAACATTCAGTACTTC
16,TRBJ1-1,TRBV19,many,.,CASLGMGSALNTEAFF,TGTGCCAGTCTCGGTATGGGGTCCGCACTGAACACTGAAGCTTTCTTT
13,TRBJ1-2,TRBV2,.,.,CASTLGRVGGYTF,TGTGCCAGCACTTTGGGAAGGGTGGGTGGCTACACCTTC